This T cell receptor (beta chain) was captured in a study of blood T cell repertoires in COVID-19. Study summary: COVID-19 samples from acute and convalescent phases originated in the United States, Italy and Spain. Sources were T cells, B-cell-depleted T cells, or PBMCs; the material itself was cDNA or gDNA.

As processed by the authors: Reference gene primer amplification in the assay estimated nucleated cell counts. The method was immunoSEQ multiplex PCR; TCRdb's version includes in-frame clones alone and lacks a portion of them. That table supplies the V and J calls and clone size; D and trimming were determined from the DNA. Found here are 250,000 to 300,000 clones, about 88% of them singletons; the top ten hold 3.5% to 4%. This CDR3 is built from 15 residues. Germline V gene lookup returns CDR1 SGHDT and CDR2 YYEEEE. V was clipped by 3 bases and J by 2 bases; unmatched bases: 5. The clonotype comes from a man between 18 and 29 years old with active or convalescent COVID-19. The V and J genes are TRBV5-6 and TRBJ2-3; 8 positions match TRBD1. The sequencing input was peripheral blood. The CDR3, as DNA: TGTGCCAGCAGCTCAGTGACAGGGGACACAGATACGCAGTATTTT. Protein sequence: CASSSVTGDTDTQYF. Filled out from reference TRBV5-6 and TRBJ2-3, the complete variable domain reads DAGVTQSPTHLIKTRGQQVTLRCSPKSGHDTVSWYQQALGQGPQFIFQYYEEEERQRGNFPDRFSGHQFPNYSSELNVNALLLGDSALYLCASSSVTGDTDTQYFGPGTRLTVL.